One T cell receptor (beta chain) is described in this entry. Its target is unknown. The data originate from a study of graft-versus-host responses after intestinal transplantation. Whole-study context: Isolated intestinal, liver-intestinal, or multivisceral transplants had been given to the recipients. Anti-thymocyte globulin induction, then tacrolimus and steroids for about 3 years, went to all recipients.

Only in-frame clones appear in the TCRdb table, and some are missing; sequencing was by immunoSEQ multiplex PCR. Among approximately 33,000 clones listed, roughly four fifths were seen once. Trimming removed 2 bases from V and 2 bases from J, with 8 bases in between. The CDR3 extends over 13 amino acids. Per germline, CDR1 SGHKS and CDR2 YYEKEE (reference sequence). General study points: Within allografts, high graft-versus-host to host-versus-graft clonal ratios were seen among patients with graft-donor T cell macrochimerism. Early HvG declines after transplant were associated with peak circulating GvH clone levels.

The J gene is TRBJ2-7, the V gene TRBV5-5; TRBD1 is a possible D gene (5 bases). The sample in question was unstimulated CD8+ T cells sorted from spleen or lymph node cells, obtained before intestinal transplant. The TCR originated in a human donor who received an intestinal transplant. The CDR3 nucleotides read TGTGCCAGCAGCTTACAGGTCCCCTACGAGCAGTACTTC. Its translation is CASSLQVPYEQYF.